The 17 T cell receptor beta chains in this list originate from one sample, sequenced in a study of T cells in Graves' hyperthyroidism and ophthalmopathy. From RNA transcripts, TCR beta CDR3 regions were amplified. The HTBI primer set was used in a first-round RT-PCR of the TCR CDR3. One entry per CDR3 protein results from TCRdb running MiXCR on the multiplex PCR reads. This sample yields some 340,000 distinct CDR3 sequences, of which roughly an eighth are seen a single time; 30% to 40% belongs to the top ten. The sample was blood. Receptors were obtained from a woman in her thirties or forties with Graves' ophthalmopathy.

The table lists this clonotype with a few counts. The V gene is TRBV24-1, the J gene TRBJ2-5, with 10 bases matching TRBD2. Germline-derived CDR1 and CDR2 are KGHDR and SFDVKD. The CDR3 contains 15 residues. Germline trimming cut 3 bases from V and 1 base from J; bases unmatched to any gene: 1. CDR3 amino acids: CATSDGTSAQETQYF. The CDR3 DNA follows: TGTGCCACCAGTGATGGGACTAGCGCCCAAGAGACCCAGTACTTC.

This clonotype came up many times. The gene calls are TRBV15 and TRBJ2-1; D unclear. Trimming left V 1 base short and J 2 bases short, with 9 bases between. This CDR3 has 15 residues. The germline V gene encodes CDR1 LNHNV and CDR2 YYDKDF (reference sequence). As DNA, the CDR3 is TGTGCCACCAGCAGAGGGGCTACCACCTACAATGAGCAGTTCTTC. Encoded protein: CATSRGATTYNEQFF.

The sample holds a few counts of this clonotype. The V gene is TRBV6-1, the J gene TRBJ2-7; TRBD1 agrees at 7 bases. Trimming cost V 5 bases and J 4 bases; bases outside gene matches: 11. This CDR3 has 15 residues. Germline V gene lookup returns CDR1 MNHNS and CDR2 SASEGT. CDR3: CASSFRQGITYEQYF. The CDR3 DNA sequence: TGTGCCAGCAGTTTTCGACAGGGAATTACATACGAGCAGTACTTC.

V is TRBV9 and J is TRBJ2-1; tentative D call: TRBD1 (5 bases). V lost 1 base to trimming and J lost 8 bases, with 16 bases between them. The CDR3 has 15 residues. CDR1 is SGDLS, CDR2 YYNGEE, per germline. This chain's CDR3 is CASSVFGKTGDEQFF. DNA for the CDR3: TGTGCCAGCAGCGTATTTGGCAAAACAGGCGATGAGCAGTTCTTC.

This clonotype was seen more than once but under ten times. The chain is built from TRBV11-3 and TRBJ1-1; D may be TRBD1 (5 bases). Germline loops: CDR1 SGHNT, CDR2 YENEEA. The CDR3 is 14 residues long. Between the trimmed V and J ends, which lost 7 bases and 4 bases, there was a span of 16 bases. The CDR3 coding sequence is TGTGCCAGCAACTGGGCTGGGGGGTTCACTGAAGCTTTCTTT. This encodes CASNWAGGFTEAFF.

The rearrangement links TRBV20-1 to TRBJ2-3; D is possibly TRBD2 (5 bases). The CDR3 is made up of 16 amino acids. Germline CDR1 reads DFQATT; CDR2 reads SNEGSKA (reference sequence). Deletions cut 6 bases from V and 2 bases from J, with 21 bases between. As DNA, the CDR3 is TGCAGTGCGCGAACCCCCGGACTGAAATTCACAGATACGCAGTATTTT. Its protein product is CSARTPGLKFTDTQYF.

This clonotype has a count of ten or more. The rearrangement links TRBV6-5 to TRBJ2-7, with D unclear. V lost 2 bases and J lost 7, with 12 bases in between. This CDR3 contains 13 residues. The germline gives CDR1 MNHEY, CDR2 SVGAGI. The CDR3 loop reads CASSYARGVEQYF. The CDR3 DNA sequence: TGTGCCAGCAGTTACGCCCGCGGAGTTGAGCAGTACTTC.

This clonotype has a handful of counts. The rearrangement joins TRBV27 to TRBJ1-6; D may be TRBD1 (5 bases). V lost 3 bases to trimming and J lost 9 bases, with 12 bases between them. The CDR3 loop spans 14 amino acids. Germline-derived CDR1 and CDR2 are MNHEY and SMNVEV (reference sequence). CDR3 amino acids: CASSFNMGVSPLHF. The CDR3, as DNA: TGTGCCAGCAGTTTCAACATGGGGGTTTCACCCCTCCACTTT.

This clonotype was seen repeatedly, ten times or more. V and J are TRBV27 and TRBJ2-1; 9 positions agree with TRBD2. The CDR3 has 14 amino acids. The junction had 2 bases not matched to a gene; V was cut back by 3 bases and J by 5 bases. CDR1 is MNHEY, CDR2 SMNVEV, per germline (reference sequence). This CDR3 is CASSLTSGDNEQFF. For the CDR3, the DNA is TGTGCCAGCAGTTTGACTAGCGGCGACAATGAGCAGTTCTTC.

This clonotype was seen ten or more times. The chain uses TRBV20-1 and TRBJ2-7, with 9 nucleotides matching TRBD1. Per the germline V gene, CDR1 is DFQATT and CDR2 is SNEGSKA (reference sequence). V was pared by 4 bases and J by 2 bases, with 9 bases of the junction left unmatched. The CDR3 spans 15 residues. The CDR3 coding sequence is TGCAGTGCTACTAAGGGGGACAGGGCCCCCTACGAGCAGTACTTC. This codes for CSATKGDRAPYEQYF.

The rearrangement links TRBV9 to TRBJ2-3; 8 positions agree with TRBD2. The CDR3 has 20 residues. V was pared by 5 bases and J by 0 bases, with 20 bases of the junction left unmatched. Germline CDR1 SGDLS, CDR2 YYNGEE. The CDR3 DNA sequence: TGTGCCAGCAGTGACGGGGGGCGGCTAGCGGGCTTACTTAGCACAGATACGCAGTATTTT. It codes for CASSDGGRLAGLLSTDTQYF.

The rearrangement joins TRBV7-2 to TRBJ2-7; possibly TRBD1 for D (6 bases). The CDR3 totals 15 residues. Germline CDR1 is SGHTA and CDR2 is FQGNSA. Trimming stripped 1 base from V and 0 bases from J, with 10 bases between. The CDR3 is CASSLGTATSYEQYF. The CDR3 DNA follows: TGTGCCAGCAGCTTAGGGACAGCAACCTCCTACGAGCAGTACTTC.

There are a few counts of this clonotype. The chain is built from TRBV10-1 and TRBJ2-6, with TRBD1 identical over 7 bases. The CDR3 length is 15 residues. V trimming: 3 bases; J trimming: 2 bases; junction bases outside the gene matches: 1. The germline CDR1 and CDR2 sequences are WNHNN and SYGVQD (reference sequence). The chain's CDR3 is CASSDGQAGANVLTF. Here the CDR3 DNA reads TGCGCCAGCAGTGACGGACAGGCTGGGGCCAACGTCCTGACTTTC.

This clonotype occurred many times. This sequence joins TRBV11-2 and TRBJ2-2; D gene ambiguous. Germline CDR1 SGHAT, CDR2 FQNNGV. The CDR3 has 11 amino acids. Trimming stripped 7 bases from V and 5 bases from J, with 5 bases between. Here the CDR3 DNA reads TGTGCCAGCACCCAAACCGGGGAGCTGTTTTTT. The encoded protein is CASTQTGELFF.

This clonotype was counted ten times or more. The chain carries TRBV11-3 and TRBJ1-1; D remains unclear. Trimming pared 3 bases from V and 3 bases from J, leaving 11 bases between. The CDR3 covers 14 residues. Germline V gene sequence: CDR1 SGHNT, CDR2 YENEEA. CDR3 loop: CASSFYRGDTEAFF. CDR3 nucleotide sequence: TGTGCCAGCAGCTTCTATCGTGGGGACACTGAAGCTTTCTTT.

The gene calls are TRBV15 and TRBJ2-7; 14 nucleotides agree with TRBD2. Germline-derived CDR1 and CDR2 are LNHNV and YYDKDF (reference sequence). The CDR3 sequence is 15 residues long. The V gene end was trimmed by 5 bases and the J gene end by 9 bases; junction bases not matched to a gene: 9. The CDR3 spells CATSRDGLAGGGQYF. CDR3 sequence (DNA): TGTGCCACCAGCCGGGATGGACTAGCGGGAGGAGGGCAGTACTTC.

This clonotype was counted between two and nine times. V usage is TRBV20-1 and J usage is TRBJ2-7, with no clear D. The CDR3 is made up of 15 amino acids. Germline-derived CDR1 and CDR2 are DFQATT and SNEGSKA (reference sequence). The V end lost 5 bases, the J end lost 0 bases, and 17 bases lay between the germline ends. The CDR3 protein is CSADPPVFPSYEQYF. The CDR3 bases are TGCAGTGCTGACCCTCCGGTTTTCCCCTCCTACGAGCAGTACTTC.